This TCR beta chain was sequenced during a study of graft-versus-host responses after intestinal transplantation. Study context: Uniformly, recipients were administered anti-thymocyte globulin induction with subsequent tacrolimus and steroids for two to three years.

The ends lost 5 bases at V and 4 bases at J; junction bases unmatched: 6. This CDR3 is built from 15 residues. Germline CDR1 and CDR2: MNHNS and SASEGT. TCRdb's copy holds only in-frame clones and misses some; the assay was immunoSEQ multiplex PCR. The table shows 95,000 to 110,000 clones, with roughly 87% occurring only once. This clone was detected only a few times. What it binds is not known. The study's findings and limits: High graft-versus-host to host-versus-graft clonal ratios were found in allografts of patients who had graft-donor T cell macrochimerism.

The genes are TRBV6-1 and TRBJ2-2; 8 bases fit TRBD2. The input for sequencing was unstimulated CD4+ T cells sorted from spleen or lymph node cells, taken before transplant. This sequence was found in a human donor who was the organ donor for an intestinal transplant. CDR3 sequence (DNA): TGTGCCAGCAGTTCGGGGGGGGGCGGCACCGGGGAGCTGTTTTTT. Residues: CASSSGGGGTGELFF.